This TCR beta chain came from a study of T cell clones after liver transplantation. Study summary: Graft-donor-reactive sequences were compared with third-party-reactive TCRbeta sequences from pre-transplant mixed lymphocyte reactions.

V gave up 5 bases and J gave up 2 bases, with 19 bases separating them. Germline V gene data show CDR1 as SGHTA and CDR2 as FQGNSA. The CDR3 contains 18 residues. This table comes from immunoSEQ multiplex PCR, and its TCRdb copy is limited to in-frame clones, with some not included. This table has 50,000 to 70,000 clones, approximately 63% appearing once. This sequence originates from a human patient who received a liver transplant. T cells may partly derive from the graft donor. The chain has TRBV7-2 and TRBJ2-6; D gene unclear. Here the sequenced sample was CD4+ T cells from blood, taken at the approximately 15-month timepoint. The CDR3 DNA follows: TGTGCCAGCAGCCTAGGGTACAGCGCGACGACTGGGGCCAACGTCCTGACTTTC. Protein product: CASSLGYSATTGANVLTF.